The 16 T cell receptor beta chains given below trace back to one sample, sequenced in a study of T cell responses to AZD1222 COVID-19 vaccine. Generated by immunoSEQ multiplex PCR, the TCRdb table keeps only in-frame clones and is missing some. The table includes 100,000 to 150,000 clones, 85% to 90% detected once. Sequences were derived from peripheral blood, sampled on day 0 of AZD1222 vaccination. These receptors were obtained from an adult in good health.

The chain combines TRBV19 with TRBJ1-6, with 7 bases lining up with TRBD1. The junction had 6 bases not matched to a gene; V was cut back by 5 bases and J by 5 bases. Germline lookup yields CDR1 LNHDA and CDR2 SQIVND (reference sequence). This CDR3 has 15 residues. The CDR3 bases are TGTGCCAGTAGTGTCCGGGACAGCCATAATTCACCCCTCCACTTT. This codes for CASSVRDSHNSPLHF.

This clone was counted a few times. The gene calls are TRBV7-2 and TRBJ1-3; D remains unclear. This CDR3 region has 15 residues. Trimming left V 2 bases short and J 0 bases short, with 8 bases between. The germline CDR1 and CDR2 sequences are SGHTA and FQGNSA. As DNA, the CDR3 is TGTGCCAGCAGCTTATATCGTAGCTCTGGAAACACCATATATTTT. This translates into CASSLYRSSGNTIYF.

The chain couples TRBV3-1 (or the pseudogene TRBV3-2) to TRBJ2-7; no clear D gene. Germline-derived CDR1 and CDR2 are LGHDT and YNNKEL (reference sequence). V shed 1 base and J shed 7 bases, with 8 bases lying between them. The CDR3 extends over 12 amino acids. The CDR3 DNA follows: TGTGCCAGCAGCCAAGTTTTTCGGGAGCAGTACTTC. Its translation is CASSQVFREQYF.

This chain joins TRBV7-2 and TRBJ2-7; D is perhaps TRBD1 (6 bases). CDR1 and CDR2 (germline): SGHTA, FQGNSA. This CDR3 has 14 residues. V was clipped by 4 bases and J by 1 base, with 11 bases between them. The DNA for the CDR3 is TGTGCCAGCAGCTCCAGACAGGTTTCCTACGAGCAGTACTTC. Translated, it gives CASSSRQVSYEQYF.

The chain joins TRBV19 to TRBJ2-2; 9 nucleotides match TRBD1. The CDR3 contains 14 residues. V gave up 5 bases and J gave up 9 bases; unmatched junction bases: 7. Germline V lookup: CDR1 LNHDA, CDR2 SQIVND (reference sequence). The CDR3 DNA sequence: TGTGCCAGTAGTCTAAGGACAGGGGAGTGGGAGCTGTTTTTT. It translates to CASSLRTGEWELFF.

The V gene is TRBV7-9, the J gene TRBJ1-3; a weak D match, TRBD1 (5 bases). V was clipped by 5 bases and J by 2 bases, with 13 bases between them. The CDR3 runs 15 residues. Germline V CDR1 and CDR2: SEHNR, FQNEAQ (reference sequence). CDR3 sequence (DNA): TGTGCCAGCAGCGCGACTCAGGGCACTGGAAACACCATATATTTT. It is translated as CASSATQGTGNTIYF.

There are a few counts of this clone. The chain links TRBV6-1 to TRBJ1-6, with D unresolved. This CDR3 has 16 amino acids. Trimming took off 4 bases at V and 4 bases at J, with 14 bases between the two ends. Looked up from germline, CDR1 is MNHNS and CDR2 is SASEGT. This chain's CDR3 is CASSAFDRPYNSPLHF. CDR3 DNA: TGTGCCAGCAGTGCCTTCGACCGCCCTTATAATTCACCCCTCCACTTT.

The genes are TRBV7-9 and TRBJ2-3, with TRBD2 matching 7 bases. The ends lost 7 bases at V and 4 bases at J; junction bases unmatched: 8. The CDR3 has 14 residues. Germline V gives CDR1 SEHNR, CDR2 FQNEAQ (reference sequence). CDR3 sequence: CASTPGGLADTQYF. The CDR3 nucleotides read TGTGCCAGCACCCCCGGGGGGTTAGCAGATACGCAGTATTTT.

V is TRBV19 and J is TRBJ2-5; a possible D gene is TRBD2 (6 bases). V was cut by 4 bases and J by 2 bases, with 14 bases left in between. Germline assignment: CDR1 LNHDA and CDR2 SQIVND (reference sequence). This CDR3 contains 15 residues. The CDR3 reads CASSTYGTRQETQYF. As DNA, the CDR3 is TGTGCCAGTAGTACCTACGGGACTCGTCAAGAGACCCAGTACTTC.

The V and J genes are TRBV24-1 and TRBJ1-1; weak D call: TRBD1 (5 bases). The CDR3 extends over 12 amino acids. Trimming removed 6 bases from V and 6 bases from J, with 10 bases in between. CDR1 KGHDR and CDR2 SFDVKD come from the germline V gene. CDR3 coding DNA: TGTGCCACCAGTAACCGGGGCGCTGAAGCTTTCTTT. Protein: CATSNRGAEAFF.

This sequence joins TRBV9 and TRBJ2-2; D is unresolved. The CDR3 sequence is 13 residues long. The V end was cut by 0 bases, the J end by 9 bases, with 9 bases between. Germline CDR1 is SGDLS and CDR2 is YYNGEE. The CDR3 DNA reads TGTGCCAGCAGCGTAGTGGACGGGTGGGAGCTGTTTTTT. This codes for CASSVVDGWELFF.

This chain uses TRBV9 with TRBJ1-5; no firm D call. This CDR3 spans 13 amino acids. Germline V CDR1 and CDR2: SGDLS, YYNGEE. V was shortened by 3 bases and J by 5 bases, with 9 bases between the two germline ends. CDR3 loop: CASSALPYQPQHF. The CDR3 bases are TGTGCCAGCAGCGCTCTCCCTTATCAGCCCCAGCATTTT. Full variable domain (outside the CDR3, taken from reference TRBV9 and TRBJ1-5): DSGVTQTPKHLITATGQRVTLRCSPRSGDLSVYWYQQSLDQGLQFLIQYYNGEERAKGNILERFSAQQFPDLHSELNLSSLELGDSALYFCASSALPYQPQHFGDGTRLSIL.

This clone was found once. The genes are TRBV28 and TRBJ2-7; D might be TRBD1 (5 bases). Germline V gene lookup returns CDR1 MDHEN and CDR2 SYDVKM. This CDR3 region has 15 residues. V shed 6 bases and J shed 5 bases, with 20 bases lying between them. CDR3 coding DNA: TGTGCCAGCAGGAAATACGAGTCAGGGTCTGACGAGCAGTACTTC. This sequence encodes CASRKYESGSDEQYF.

V is TRBV9 and J is TRBJ1-2; D unclear. There are 15 residues in the CDR3. Germline loops: CDR1 SGDLS, CDR2 YYNGEE. V lost 0 bases, J lost 1 base, and 10 bases lay in between. DNA for the CDR3: TGTGCCAGCAGCGTAGGGGTCTCGGGTAACTATGGCTACACCTTC. This codes for CASSVGVSGNYGYTF.

This clone appeared a few times. V and J are TRBV6-2 or TRBV6-3 and TRBJ2-7; 11 nucleotides line up with TRBD2. There are 18 residues in the CDR3. Trimming took 2 bases from V and 1 from J; bases not matched to a gene: 10. Germline assignment: CDR1 MNHEY and CDR2 SVGEGT. Written as DNA, the CDR3 is TGTGCCAGCAGTTACCCGGGACTAGCGGCGCTGGGTTCCTACGAGCAGTACTTC. Its translation: CASSYPGLAALGSYEQYF.

The chain has TRBV18 and TRBJ2-7, with D possibly TRBD1 on 5 matching bases. V shed 3 bases and J shed 0 bases, with 12 bases lying between them. Germline lookup yields CDR1 KGHSH and CDR2 LQKENI. This CDR3 has 15 residues. CDR3 protein: CASSPDTGYSYEQYF. For the CDR3, the DNA is TGTGCCAGCTCACCGGATACAGGTTACTCCTACGAGCAGTACTTC.